This T cell receptor beta chain was captured by sequencing in a study of blood T cell repertoires in COVID-19. Study summary: Acute and convalescent COVID-19 samples came from the United States, Italy and Spain. PBMCs, B-cell-depleted T cells, or T cells were the source of the cDNA or gDNA that made up the material.

V trimming: 4 bases; J trimming: 0 bases; junction bases outside the gene matches: 4. The CDR3 contains 16 residues. Germline V gene data show CDR1 as SGHRS and CDR2 as YFSETQ. Authors' processing steps: By means of reference gene primer amplification, nucleated cell counts were estimated. The protocol was immunoSEQ multiplex PCR, while the TCRdb copy is restricted to in-frame clones and leaves out a portion. That table gives V, J and clone size, and the DNA gave D and trimming. The sample shows some 52,000 clones, roughly 87% of them seen only once. This receptor was identified in a human donor with active COVID-19. The donor label of this sample is uncertain. Sequencing input: peripheral blood. V and J are TRBV5-1 and TRBJ2-3; 11 bases line up with TRBD2. The CDR3 is CASSILAGASTDTQYF. In nucleotides, the CDR3 is TGCGCCAGCAGCATACTAGCGGGGGCTAGCACAGATACGCAGTATTTT. The whole variable domain, remainder taken from reference TRBV5-1 and TRBJ2-3, is KAGVTQTPRYLIKTRGQQVTLSCSPISGHRSVSWYQQTPGQGLQFLFEYFSETQRNKGNFPGRFSGRQFSNSRSEMNVSTLELGDSALYLCASSILAGASTDTQYFGPGTRLTVL.